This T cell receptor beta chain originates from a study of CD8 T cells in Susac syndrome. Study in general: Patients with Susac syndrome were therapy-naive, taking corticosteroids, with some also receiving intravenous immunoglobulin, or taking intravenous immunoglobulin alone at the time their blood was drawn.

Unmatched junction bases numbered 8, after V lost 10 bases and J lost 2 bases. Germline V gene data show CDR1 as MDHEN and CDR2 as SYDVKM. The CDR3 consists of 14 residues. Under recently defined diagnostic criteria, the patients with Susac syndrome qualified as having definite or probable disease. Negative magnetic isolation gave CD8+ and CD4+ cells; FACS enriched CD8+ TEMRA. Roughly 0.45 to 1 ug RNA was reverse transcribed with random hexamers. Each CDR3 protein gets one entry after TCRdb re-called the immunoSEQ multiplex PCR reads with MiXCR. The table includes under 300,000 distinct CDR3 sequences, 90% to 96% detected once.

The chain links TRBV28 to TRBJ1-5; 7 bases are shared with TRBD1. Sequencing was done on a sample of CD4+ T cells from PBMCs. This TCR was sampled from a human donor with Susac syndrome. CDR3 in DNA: TGTGCCATCAGACAGGGTGCCGGCAATCAGCCCCAGCATTTT. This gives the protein CAIRQGAGNQPQHF.